The rows below give T cell receptor beta chains drawn from one sample of a study of regulatory T cells in long-lasting Graves disease. TCRdb ran MiXCR on the multiplex PCR reads and lists one entry per CDR3 protein. The sample holds around 250,000 distinct CDR3 sequences, 15% to 20% seen once. The sample also formed part of further work on T cells in Graves' hyperthyroidism and ophthalmopathy.

The sample in question was peripheral blood mononuclear cells (PBMCs), obtained at new diagnosis, from a patient treated with antithyroid drugs. These receptors originate from a woman aged 30 to 39 with Graves disease. Each CDR3 is given with its conserved first and last residue. The D gene is left open where the match is weak. The listing skips clone size in some rows; elsewhere it reads once, few, many or a size class.

d_call	v_call	j_call	clone_size	cdr3_aa	cdr3_nt
.	TRBV6-1	TRBJ1-4	many	CASSTRDGKEKLFF	TGTGCCAGCAGTACGAGGGACGGCAAGGAAAAACTGTTTTTT
.	TRBV29-1	TRBJ1-1	many	CSGQPGNTEAFF	TGCAGCGGACAACCAGGGAACACTGAAGCTTTCTTT
.	TRBV9	TRBJ1-6	few	CASSVDGIGGSPLHF	TGTGCCAGCAGCGTAGATGGGATTGGGGGCTCACCCCTCCACTTT
.	TRBV6-5	TRBJ1-2	.	CASSYTRRASGYTF	TGTGCCAGCAGTTATACCCGGAGGGCCTCTGGCTACACCTTC
.	TRBV19	TRBJ2-1	many	CATKGQMAYNEQFF	TGTGCCACAAAAGGACAGATGGCCTACAATGAGCAGTTCTTC
.	TRBV3-1	TRBJ1-5	many	CASSAQGEPQHF	TGTGCCAGCAGTGCACAGGGTGAGCCCCAGCATTTT
.	TRBV6-2/TRBV6-3	TRBJ1-1	many	CASSFGLGNTEAFF	TGTGCCAGCAGTTTTGGCCTGGGGAACACTGAAGCTTTCTTT
.	TRBV20-1	TRBJ2-7	many	CSARDSQRTPSYEQYF	TGCAGTGCTAGAGACTCCCAGCGGACACCCTCCTACGAGCAGTACTTC
.	TRBV19	TRBJ2-5	few	CASSTGTPQETQYF	TGTGCCAGTAGCACCGGGACCCCCCAAGAGACCCAGTACTTC
.	TRBV3-1	TRBJ2-7	many	CASSQVGSPYEQYF	TGTGCCAGCAGCCAAGTTGGGTCCCCCTACGAGCAGTACTTC
TRBD1	TRBV3-1	TRBJ1-1	.	CASSHAGTGGTETFF	TGTGCCAGCAGCCATGCCGGGACAGGGGGGACTGAAACTTTCTTT
TRBD1	TRBV19	TRBJ1-2	few	CASSRARGFNRGIGDYGYTF	TGTGCCAGTAGTCGGGCGCGTGGATTTAACAGGGGAATTGGGGACTATGGCTACACCTTC
.	TRBV5-4	TRBJ1-3	many	CASSLSASGNTIYF	TGTGCCAGCAGCTTGTCGGCCTCTGGAAACACCATATATTTT
.	TRBV12-3/TRBV12-4	TRBJ2-7	many	CASSLLTGYEQYF	TGTGCCAGCAGTTTACTCACAGGCTACGAGCAGTACTTC
TRBD2	TRBV3-1	TRBJ2-5	many	CASSFRLAPETQYF	TGTGCCAGCAGCTTTCGACTAGCACCAGAGACCCAGTACTTC
TRBD1	TRBV9	TRBJ2-7	.	CASSVGGTGINEQYF	TGTGCCAGCAGCGTGGGTGGGACAGGTATCAACGAGCAGTACTTC
.	TRBV13	TRBJ2-7	many	CASSLNPRSSYEQYF	TGTGCCAGCAGCTTAAATCCTCGTAGCTCCTACGAGCAGTACTTC
TRBD1	TRBV20-1	TRBJ1-5	many	CSATPGTGNNQPQHF	TGCAGTGCAACCCCCGGGACAGGGAACAATCAGCCCCAGCATTTT
.	TRBV6-1	TRBJ1-4	many	CASRDPPPSGAEKLFF	TGTGCCAGCAGGGACCCTCCCCCTTCTGGGGCAGAAAAACTGTTTTTT
.	TRBV20-1	TRBJ2-3	many	CSATPADHTDTQYF	TGCAGTGCTACTCCAGCCGACCACACAGATACGCAGTATTTT
TRBD1	TRBV2	TRBJ2-7	many	CASSARQGQNLHF	TGTGCCAGCAGTGCCCGACAGGGCCAAAACCTTCACTTC
.	TRBV4-1	TRBJ1-5	many	CASSQDRGSGQPQHF	TGCGCCAGCAGCCAAGATAGGGGCTCGGGTCAGCCCCAGCATTTT
TRBD1	TRBV20-1	TRBJ2-7	.	CSAPRRDYSGTGGNEQYF	TGCAGTGCCCCCAGGCGGGATTACTCCGGGACAGGGGGTAACGAGCAGTACTTC
.	TRBV20-1	TRBJ2-2	once	CSAPRQGSNTGKLFF	TGCAGTGCCCCCCGACAAGGGTCGAACACCGGGAAGCTGTTTTTT
.	TRBV20-1	TRBJ1-1	.	CSAAPGSNTEAFF	TGCAGTGCGGCACCGGGGAGTAACACTGAAGCTTTCTTT
TRBD1	TRBV12-3/TRBV12-4	TRBJ1-2	many	CASSVDRVYGYTF	TGTGCCAGCAGTGTGGACAGGGTCTATGGCTACACCTTC
TRBD1	TRBV18	TRBJ1-3	many	CASSPGTGPGNTIYF	TGTGCCAGCTCACCAGGGACAGGGCCTGGAAACACCATATATTTT
TRBD1	TRBV3-1	TRBJ1-2	many	CASSRTGGTIFYGYTF	TGTGCCAGCAGCCGGACAGGGGGGACGATCTTCTATGGCTACACCTTC
.	TRBV25-1	TRBJ1-1	many	CASSDLRPGMNTEAFF	TGTGCCAGCAGTGACCTCCGGCCCGGGATGAACACTGAAGCTTTCTTT
TRBD1	TRBV7-9	TRBJ1-1	many	CASSPTGGNPEAFF	TGTGCCAGCAGCCCGACAGGGGGGAACCCTGAAGCTTTCTTT
.	TRBV12-3/TRBV12-4	TRBJ1-5	many	CASSADGWSQHF	TGTGCCAGCAGTGCGGACGGGTGGTCCCAGCATTTT